The 9 T cell receptor beta chains in this list originate from one sample, sequenced in a study of T cells after yellow fever vaccination (dated by TCRdb to about 2019). The treatment or condition label for this specimen denotes: live attenuated yellow fever vaccine strain. The library was made by 5' RACE. The data were produced on an Illumina NovaSeq 6000. TCRdb took the public reads, trimmed them with fastp at Q25, ran MiXCR for clone calling and kept in-frame beta chains. Every distinct CDR3 protein forms one entry, paired with its most common genes and DNA. For this sample there are about 120,000 distinct CDR3 sequences; about 8.8% appear just once. The ten largest clones add up to 40% of the sample. The sequencing here drew on CD8+ T cells sorted from PBMCs, taken on the day of the yellow fever booster vaccination. The receptors come from a man aged 18-30 years who received the YFV17D yellow fever vaccine.

This sequence joins TRBV4-3 and TRBJ2-5; the D gene could be TRBD1 or TRBD2 (5 bases each). The V end was cut by 4 bases, the J end by 5 bases, with 11 bases between. The CDR3 runs 13 residues. CDR1 is LGHNA, CDR2 YSLEER, per germline. The chain's CDR3 is CASSRGVYETQYF. CDR3 in DNA: TGCGCCAGCAGCCGAGGGGTCTACGAGACCCAGTACTTC.

This clonotype was seen a handful of times. This chain connects TRBV12-3 or TRBV12-4 to TRBJ2-5; D may be TRBD2 (6 bases). The CDR3 has 13 residues. V was cut by 6 bases and J by 5 bases, with 13 bases left in between. The CDR3 nucleotides are TGTGCCAGCAGCCCGGGAGACCGGGAGACCCAGTACTTC. It specifies CASSPGDRETQYF.

This clonotype was observed a few times. The genes are TRBV12-3 or TRBV12-4 and TRBJ2-7, with TRBD1 identical over 8 bases. This CDR3 contains 12 residues. J gave up 4 bases and V 9 bases, and 5 bases lay outside the gene matches. CDR3 sequence reads: CARHGTGYEQYF. The CDR3, as DNA: TGTGCCAGACACGGGACAGGTTACGAGCAGTACTTC.

A few counts support this clonotype. V usage is TRBV18 and J usage is TRBJ1-2; D remains ambiguous. There are 13 residues in the CDR3. Germline assignment: CDR1 KGHSH and CDR2 LQKENI. With 3 bases removed from V and 6 bases from J, the gap between germline ends came to 11 bases. The CDR3 coding sequence is TGTGCCAGCTCACCCCTGGCAGGCGATGGCTACACCTTC. Translated: CASSPLAGDGYTF.

This clonotype was detected a few times. V is TRBV4-2 and J is TRBJ1-3; D unclear. The CDR3 covers 16 residues. Trimming pared 0 bases from V and 3 bases from J, leaving 12 bases between. Per germline, CDR1 LGHNA and CDR2 YNFKEQ. In DNA form, the CDR3 reads TGTGCCAGCAGCCAAGAGGCGGCGGCGTTTGGAAACACCATATATTTT. This gives the protein CASSQEAAAFGNTIYF.

This clonotype was seen more than once but under ten times. J is TRBJ1-1 and V is TRBV6-1, with D possibly being TRBD1 (6 bases). CDR1 and CDR2 from the germline V gene are MNHNS and SASEGT. The CDR3 spans 14 residues. CDR3 coding DNA: TGTGCAGAAGGGGCAGGGGTCATGAACACTGAAGCTTTCTTT. It encodes CAEGAGVMNTEAFF.

This clonotype was picked up many times. The V gene is TRBV19, the J gene TRBJ1-1, with no clear D. CDR1 is LNHDA, CDR2 SQIVND, per germline (reference sequence). The germline V and J ends were trimmed by 7 bases and 1 base, with 13 bases remaining between them. The CDR3 is 14 residues long. The chain's CDR3 is CASTVGRGNTEAFF. The CDR3 DNA is TGTGCCAGTACCGTAGGACGGGGGAACACTGAAGCTTTCTTT.

This clonotype occurred a few times. The junction departs from germline at one end; a sequencing error may be responsible. The chain has TRBV7-9 and TRBJ2-1, with D perhaps TRBD2 (7 bases). The CDR3 totals 15 residues. Germline V gene sequence: CDR1 SEHNR, CDR2 FQNEAQ (reference sequence). The CDR3 sequence: CASSTGGLSNNEQFF. The CDR3, as DNA: TGTGCCAGCTCAACGGGGGGCCTCTCCAACAATGAGCAGTTCTTC. The full variable domain, in which reference TRBV7-9 and TRBJ2-1 provide the parts outside the CDR3, is DTGVSQNPRHKITKRGQNVTFRCDPISEHNRLYWYRQTLGQGPEFLTYFQNEAQLEKSRLLSDRFSAERPKGSFSTLEIQRTEQGDSAMYLCASSTGGLSNNEQFFGPGTRLTVL.

There are a few counts of this clonotype. The V and J genes are TRBV27 and TRBJ2-4; 9 positions match TRBD2. This CDR3 has 15 residues. CDR1 is MNHEY, CDR2 SMNVEV, per germline (reference sequence). V gave up 6 bases and J gave up 2 bases; unmatched junction bases: 5. The CDR3 region is CASRWAGGPKNIQYF. In DNA form, the CDR3 reads TGTGCCAGCAGGTGGGCGGGGGGGCCCAAAAACATTCAGTACTTC.